This is a list of T cell receptor beta chains from one sample in a study of T cell responses to AZD1222 COVID-19 vaccine. TCRdb keeps only in-frame clones here, not all; method: immunoSEQ multiplex PCR. Counted here are approximately 130,000 clones, nearly 90% occurring once; the ten biggest clones make up around 5%. This material consisted of peripheral blood, taken 28 days after the second AZD1222 dose. These receptors all stem from an adult who received the AZD1222 COVID-19 vaccine. Both conserved end residues are part of each CDR3. D genes are given only for firm matches.

>TRBJ2-1|NA|TRBV28|14
TGTGCCAGCACCAGGATCAGCTCCTACAATGAGCAGTTCTTC
CASTRISSYNEQFF
>TRBJ2-2|TRBD1|TRBV30|15
TGTGCCTGGAGTGTACCGGACAGGCGCACCGGGGAGCTGTTTTTT
CAWSVPDRRTGELFF
>TRBJ2-1|NA|TRBV3-1/TRBV3-2|17
TGTGCCAGCAGCCAAGATCGGGTTATTCGGGCCGGGGATGAGCAGTTCTTC
CASSQDRVIRAGDEQFF
>TRBJ1-1|NA|TRBV5-8|15
TGTGCCAGCAGCTTGCGAGCAGGGCGCTACACTGAAGCTTTCTTT
CASSLRAGRYTEAFF
>TRBJ1-1|TRBD1|TRBV29-1|12
TGCAGCGTTGGACAGGGTTATGTTGAAGCTTTCTTT
CSVGQGYVEAFF
>TRBJ1-1|NA|TRBV30|13
TGTGCCTGGAGTGAGGTGGTGAACACTGAAGCTTTCTTT
CAWSEVVNTEAFF
>TRBJ1-1|TRBD1|TRBV27|15
TGTGCCAGCAGTAAACGACAGGGTTCGAACACTGAAGCTTTCTTT
CASSKRQGSNTEAFF
>TRBJ2-3|NA|TRBV19|15
TGTGCCAGTAGTACGAAGGGGCCGCCCACAGATACGCAGTATTTT
CASSTKGPPTDTQYF
>TRBJ2-2|NA|TRBV6-2/TRBV6-3|14
TGTGCCAGCAGCATACGGGGTATCGGCGGGGAGCTGTTTTTT
CASSIRGIGGELFF
>TRBJ1-4|NA|TRBV5-4|16
TGTGCCAGCAGCTTGGGTGCAGGTTTGACTAATGAAAAACTGTTTTTT
CASSLGAGLTNEKLFF